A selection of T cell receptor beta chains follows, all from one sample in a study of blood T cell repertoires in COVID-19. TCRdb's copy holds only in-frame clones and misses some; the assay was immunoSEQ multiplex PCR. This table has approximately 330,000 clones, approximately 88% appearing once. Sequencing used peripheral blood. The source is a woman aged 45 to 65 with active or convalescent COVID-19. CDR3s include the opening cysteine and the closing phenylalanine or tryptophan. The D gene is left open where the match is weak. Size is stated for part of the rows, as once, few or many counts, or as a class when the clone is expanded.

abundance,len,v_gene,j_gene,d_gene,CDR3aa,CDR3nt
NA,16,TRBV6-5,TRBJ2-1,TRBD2,CASSSPGLAGYNEQFF,TGTGCCAGCAGTTCTCCGGGACTAGCGGGGTACAATGAGCAGTTCTTC
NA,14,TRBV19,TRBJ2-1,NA,CASRLQGGNNEQFF,TGTGCCAGCCGATTACAGGGTGGAAACAATGAGCAGTTCTTC
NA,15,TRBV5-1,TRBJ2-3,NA,CASSLPEGVVNTQYF,TGCGCCAGCAGCTTGCCCGAGGGGGTTGTGAATACGCAGTATTTT
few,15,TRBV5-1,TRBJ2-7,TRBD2,CASSPGLAGSYEQYF,TGCGCCAGCAGCCCGGGACTAGCGGGATCCTACGAGCAGTACTTC
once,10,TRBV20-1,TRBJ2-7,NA,CSASGNEQYF,TGCAGTGCTAGCGGGAACGAGCAGTACTTC
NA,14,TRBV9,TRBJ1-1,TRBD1,CASSEGQANTEAFF,TGTGCCAGCAGCGAGGGACAGGCTAACACTGAAGCTTTCTTT
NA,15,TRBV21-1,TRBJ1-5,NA,CASSIPTGDYQPQHF,TGTGCCAGCAGCATACCGACAGGAGATTATCAGCCCCAGCATTTT
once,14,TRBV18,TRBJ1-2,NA,CASSPDDSYYGYTF,TGTGCCAGCTCACCGGATGACAGCTACTATGGCTACACCTTC
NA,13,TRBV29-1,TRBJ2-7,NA,CSVDDGSFNEQYF,TGCAGCGTTGACGACGGGAGTTTCAACGAGCAGTACTTC
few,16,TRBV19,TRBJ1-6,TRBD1,CASSLLGQGFNSPLHF,TGTGCCAGTAGTCTCCTGGGACAGGGGTTCAATTCACCCCTCCACTTT
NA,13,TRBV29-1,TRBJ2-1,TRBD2,CSVQERGYNEQFF,TGCAGCGTCCAGGAGCGGGGGTACAATGAGCAGTTCTTC